This is a list of T cell receptor beta chains from one sample in a study of cytomegalovirus exposure and HLA in healthy donors. The repertoire was sequenced with immunoSEQ multiplex PCR; TCRdb's copy has only in-frame clones and lacks some. The data contain roughly 90,000 clones, roughly 78% of them singletons. Specimen: PBMCs. These receptors came from a woman aged 40 to 49 in good health and CMV-seropositive. The CDR3 runs from the conserved cysteine through the conserved F or W. D genes are given only for firm matches.

.,TRBV19,CASSIRRDKQFF
.,TRBV28,CASSFLGGHGQPQHF
.,TRBV18,CASSLLDEQFF
TRBD1,TRBV6-1,CASRIGQGGETQYF
TRBD1,TRBV28,CASRSGQVSGNTIYF
.,TRBV18,CASSRTEHYEQYF
TRBD1,TRBV28,CASSPPGQGNSPLHF
TRBD2,TRBV7-2,CASSSSGRVIDTQYF
.,TRBV9,CASSLRPGQGEQYF
.,TRBV6-6,CASRPGAADTQYF
.,TRBV7-9,CASSFGGSYEQYF
.,TRBV6-1,CASRRAGEQFF
.,TRBV19,CASSDRTDTQYF
.,TRBV7-6,CASSEGYGAANTEAFF
TRBD1,TRBV6-6,CASSQRGTGKGEQYF
.,TRBV19,CASSIGGLAYGYTF
TRBD2,TRBV7-3,CASSQNSGRASGANVLTF
TRBD1,TRBV2,CASSRQGVGDTIYF
TRBD2,TRBV5-4,CASSYNSGGKETQYF
TRBD1,TRBV7-2,CASSPDRGKEQYF
TRBD1,TRBV19,CASKTGGADTQYF
TRBD2,TRBV4-1,CASSQDLFGLAGGFEQYF
TRBD1,TRBV7-3,CASSPDRDNEQFF
TRBD1,TRBV27,CASSSLPRDRAGEQYF
.,TRBV21-1,CASSDRTGLSDTQYF
TRBD2,TRBV30,CAWSVQAGGSGELFF
TRBD2,TRBV5-1,CASSLLGLAGETQYF
TRBD1,TRBV6-6,CASSYSMGQNQPQHF
.,TRBV7-9,CASSSTGAGGANVLTF
TRBD2,TRBV7-8,CASSQAAQTSGGETQYF
.,TRBV6-5,CASSERGGMNTEAFF
.,TRBV29-1,CSAYRGMGGRRQETQYF
TRBD1,TRBV10-3,CAISGDRGETQYF
.,TRBV27,CASSLSGFGTGLTGELFF